This entry is about one T cell receptor beta chain. The data belong to a study of blood T cell repertoires in COVID-19. Study-level information: Sites across the United States, Italy and Spain contributed samples from acute and convalescent COVID-19. T cells, B-cell-depleted T cells, or PBMCs supplied cDNA or gDNA.

Original processing notes: By means of reference gene primer amplification, nucleated cell counts were estimated. This table comes from immunoSEQ multiplex PCR, and its TCRdb copy is limited to in-frame clones, with some not included. D and trimming were read from the DNA, whereas the V and J calls and clone size are those reported in that table. The repertoire includes about 67,000 clones, 80% to 90% of them detected once, and approximately 5% sits in the top ten. V was cut by 2 bases and J by 1 base, with 5 bases left in between. Germline V lookup: CDR1 MNHEY, CDR2 SVGAGI. The CDR3 has 13 amino acids.

The receptor was derived from a man in his fifties with active COVID-19. The V call is TRBV6-5, the J call TRBJ1-1; D is perhaps TRBD1 (5 bases). Specimen: peripheral blood. CDR3 in DNA: TGTGCCAGCAGTTACCAGGGGAACACTGAAGCTTTCTTT. This gives the protein CASSYQGNTEAFF.